These 2 T cell receptor beta chains came from one sample sequenced in a study of blood T cell repertoires in COVID-19. Here immunoSEQ multiplex PCR was the method, and the copy in TCRdb shows in-frame clones only, minus some. Seen here are roughly 400,000 clones, approximately 90% observed once, and the top ten hold 1.2% to 1.5%. Sample: PBMCs or T cells enriched from blood (not recorded which). The source of these receptors is a woman under 30 who had been exposed to COVID-19.

The rearrangement joins TRBV30 to TRBJ1-2, with D possibly TRBD1 on 6 matching bases. Germline CDR1 reads GTSNPN; CDR2 reads SVGIG (reference sequence). V dropped 3 bases and J dropped 7 bases, with 18 bases sitting between them. CDR3 size: 14 residues. CDR3 in amino acids: CAWSPGLRGAGYTF. The CDR3 nucleotides are TGTGCCTGGAGCCCCGGCCTCCGGGGGGCTGGCTACACCTTC.

Concerning this clone itself: Other DNA sequences in this sample translate to the same CDR3. The chain joins TRBV5-1 to TRBJ2-7; TRBD2 matches at 10 bases. V lost 0 bases to trimming and J lost 1 base; unmatched junction nucleotides: 1. There are 15 residues in the CDR3. Per the germline V gene, CDR1 is SGHRS and CDR2 is YFSETQ. This CDR3 is CASSLGTSGSYEQYF. In DNA, the CDR3 is TGCGCCAGCAGCTTGGGGACTAGCGGATCCTACGAGCAGTACTTC.